This T cell receptor beta chain originates from a study of blood T cell repertoires in COVID-19. Study-level information: T cells, B-cell-depleted T cells, or PBMCs provided the cDNA or gDNA that served as material.

The CDR3 contains 19 residues. Germline CDR1 MRHNA, CDR2 SNTAGT. Trimming cost V 3 bases and J 2 bases; bases outside gene matches: 15. Clones were read by immunoSEQ multiplex PCR, and TCRdb kept only the in-frame ones, dropping some. The sample contains about 50,000 clones, roughly 85% of which appear only once. This clonotype originated in a man in his sixties with acute or convalescent COVID-19. The sample taken for sequencing was peripheral blood. This chain uses TRBV6-4 with TRBJ2-7; 11 nucleotides align to TRBD2. The CDR3 spells CASSDTGTSGRLGPYEQYF. For the CDR3, the DNA is TGTGCCAGCAGTGATACCGGGACTAGCGGAAGACTTGGCCCCTACGAGCAGTACTTC.